The next 28 T cell receptor beta chains were all read from a single sample in a study of cytomegalovirus exposure and HLA in healthy donors. Amplification used 60 Vbeta primers and 13 Jbeta primers. Repertoires were generated with immunoSEQ multiplex PCR, while TCRdb's copy carries only in-frame clones and drops some. This table holds more than 100,000 clones, around 77% found once. Sequencing input: PBMCs. The receptors originated from a man aged 45 to 65 in good health and CMV-seropositive.

This chain links TRBV11-2 with TRBJ2-1; D is possibly TRBD2 (6 bases). V was clipped by 4 bases and J by 10 bases, with 20 bases between them. The CDR3 totals 15 residues. Germline assignment: CDR1 SGHAT and CDR2 FQNNGV. The chain's CDR3 is CASSSTRDLIREQFF. The CDR3 DNA reads as TGTGCCAGCAGCTCAACCCGGGACTTAATTCGGGAGCAGTTCTTC.

This chain links TRBV21-1 with TRBJ2-5; the table calls TRBD1, which could not be checked here. TRBV21-1 is described as a pseudogene. This CDR3 has 15 residues. CDR3 in DNA: TGTGCCAGCCGCCAAGAGGGGGAGTATCAAGAGACCCAGTACTTC. Translating gives CASRQEGEYQETQYF.

The CDR3 reads CASSGGAGLQINEQFF. For the CDR3, the DNA is TGTGCCAGCAGTGGGGGCGCGGGACTACAAATCAATGAGCAGTTCTTC. The gene calls are TRBV25-1 and TRBJ2-1; 7 positions match TRBD2. V lost 4 bases, J lost 6 bases, and 12 bases stayed unmatched. This CDR3 has 16 amino acids. Per the germline V gene, CDR1 is MGHDK and CDR2 is SYGVNS.

This clone was found once. The chain is built from TRBV5-6 and TRBJ2-7, with 7 positions matching TRBD1. Losses at the gene ends were 3 bases for V and 3 bases for J; bases not matched to a gene: 6. This CDR3 spans 14 amino acids. Germline-derived CDR1 and CDR2 are SGHDT and YYEEEE. The CDR3 spells CASSSRTGHYEQYF. CDR3 DNA sequence: TGTGCCAGCAGCTCTCGGACAGGACACTACGAGCAGTACTTC.

This clone showed up just once. The chain links TRBV11-2 to TRBJ2-5; 7 bases fit TRBD1. The CDR3 consists of 14 residues. Trimming took 7 bases from V and 3 from J; bases not matched to a gene: 8. The germline V gene has CDR1 SGHAT and CDR2 FQNNGV. CDR3: CASTRDRVEETQYF. In nucleotides, the CDR3 is TGTGCCAGCACCCGAGACAGGGTTGAAGAGACCCAGTACTTC.

The genes are TRBV27 and TRBJ1-4, with 7 positions matching TRBD1. V dropped 6 bases and J dropped 8; count of bases not matched to a gene: 6. The CDR3 has 13 residues. Germline-derived CDR1 and CDR2 are MNHEY and SMNVEV (reference sequence). This CDR3 is CASRRGRQEKLFF. As DNA, the CDR3 is TGTGCCAGCAGGAGGGGGCGCCAGGAAAAACTGTTTTTT.

This chain joins TRBV6-1 and TRBJ2-3, with 7 bases matching TRBD2. CDR3 size: 17 residues. With V trimmed by 1 base and J by 3 bases, 10 bases remained unmatched. Germline V gene data show CDR1 as MNHNS and CDR2 as SASEGT. The CDR3 DNA is TGTGCCAGCAGTGAAGGCGTGGCGGGAGCGGGGACAGATACGCAGTATTTT. Translated: CASSEGVAGAGTDTQYF.

This clone was seen a few times. V usage is TRBV28 and J usage is TRBJ2-5; 8 bases are a match to TRBD2. With 3 bases clipped from V and 4 bases from J, the junction kept 4 bases outside the gene matches. This CDR3 contains 14 residues. Germline lookup yields CDR1 MDHEN and CDR2 SYDVKM. The CDR3 nucleotides read TGTGCCAGCAGTTTCCACGGGAGGGGAGAGACCCAGTACTTC. This encodes CASSFHGRGETQYF.

A note on this clone: Sequence at one end of the junction differs from germline and may be a read error. J is TRBJ1-2 and V is TRBV19; 10 bases line up with TRBD1. The CDR3 length is 14 residues. CDR1 LNHDA and CDR2 SQIVND come from the germline V gene (reference sequence). The CDR3 loop is CASRIEGQGNGYTF. In DNA, the CDR3 is TGTGCCAGTAGGATAGAGGGACAGGGGAATGGCTACACCTTC.

This chain links TRBV30 with TRBJ2-7, with D tentatively TRBD1 (5 bases). Germline CDR1 GTSNPN, CDR2 SVGIG (reference sequence). CDR3 size: 13 residues. V dropped 3 bases and J dropped 3 bases, with 12 bases sitting between them. This CDR3 is CAWRPGQGYEQYF. CDR3 bases: TGTGCCTGGAGACCCGGTCAGGGCTACGAGCAGTACTTC.

The chain recombines TRBV5-4 with TRBJ2-7, with 9 bases that match TRBD1. Germline lookup yields CDR1 SGHNT and CDR2 YYREEE (reference sequence). Unmatched junction bases numbered 8, after V lost 5 bases and J lost 2 bases. The length of the CDR3 is 15 residues. For the CDR3, the DNA is TGTGCCAGCAGTCCGGGACAGGGTCGGACCTACGAGCAGTACTTC. It codes for CASSPGQGRTYEQYF.

This clone was recorded once. V and J are TRBV19 and TRBJ2-2; TRBD2 aligns across 8 bases. Per the germline V gene, CDR1 is LNHDA and CDR2 is SQIVND (reference sequence). The CDR3 sequence is 15 residues long. J lost 7 bases, V lost 6 bases, and 10 bases had no gene match. The CDR3 here is CASRRLGLAGGELFF. The CDR3 DNA follows: TGTGCCAGTAGGCGCCTCGGACTAGCCGGCGGGGAGCTGTTTTTT.

The table lists this clone with a count of one. The chain uses TRBV6-5 and TRBJ2-7; 7 nucleotides line up with TRBD1. The V gene end was trimmed by 10 bases and the J gene end by 0 bases; junction bases not matched to a gene: 6. Germline V gives CDR1 MNHEY, CDR2 SVGAGI. CDR3 length: 13 amino acids. CDR3 nucleotides: TGTGCCACCAGACAGGGCGCCTCCTACGAGCAGTACTTC. Amino acids: CATRQGASYEQYF.

This chain uses TRBV7-2 with TRBJ1-2; D might be TRBD1 (6 bases). The germline CDR1 and CDR2 sequences are SGHTA and FQGNSA. V was clipped by 5 bases and J by 2 bases, with 18 bases between them. The CDR3 sequence is 16 residues long. CDR3 sequence: CASSILQGTNNYGYTF. For the CDR3, the DNA is TGTGCCAGCAGCATACTACAGGGTACTAACAACTATGGCTACACCTTC.

This clone has a handful of counts. The chain employs TRBV19 and TRBJ2-3; TRBD2 agrees at 13 bases. V lost 7 bases and J lost 6; bases outside the gene matches: 13. The CDR3 covers 17 residues. The germline V gene encodes CDR1 LNHDA and CDR2 SQIVND (reference sequence). The CDR3 region has the DNA TGTGCCAGTACCGACGAAGGACTAGCGGGAGCTGGGGATACGCAGTATTTT. It translates to CASTDEGLAGAGDTQYF.

The chain combines TRBV6-5 with TRBJ2-1; tentatively, D is TRBD2 (6 bases). Germline CDR1 reads MNHEY; CDR2 reads SVGAGI. This CDR3 is built from 14 residues. The V and J ends lost 6 bases and 6 bases respectively, with 15 bases between them. CDR3 sequence: CASSRGSYLNEQFF. In DNA form, the CDR3 reads TGTGCCAGCAGCCGGGGGTCTTACCTCAATGAGCAGTTCTTC.

V usage is TRBV7-9 and J usage is TRBJ2-5; TRBD1 aligns across 9 bases. Germline loops: CDR1 SEHNR, CDR2 FQNEAQ (reference sequence). J lost 3 bases, V lost 1 base, and 6 bases had no gene match. The CDR3 spans 16 residues. CDR3 in amino acids: CASSLGPGQGKETQYF. CDR3 DNA: TGTGCCAGCAGCTTAGGGCCGGGACAGGGAAAAGAGACCCAGTACTTC.

The gene calls are TRBV27 and TRBJ2-3; 12 bases match TRBD2. The germline V gene has CDR1 MNHEY and CDR2 SMNVEV (reference sequence). V was pared by 1 base and J by 3 bases, with 2 bases of the junction left unmatched. This CDR3 region has 16 residues. CDR3 nucleotides: TGTGCCAGCAGTTTATTCGGGACTAGCGGGACAGATACGCAGTATTTT. This translates into CASSLFGTSGTDTQYF.

This clone came up a few times. The genes are TRBV7-9 and TRBJ2-7, with 10 bases identical to TRBD2. After removal of 5 bases from V and 3 bases from J, the junction contained 7 bases not matched to a gene. CDR3 length: 15 amino acids. Germline V lookup: CDR1 SEHNR, CDR2 FQNEAQ (reference sequence). In DNA, the CDR3 is TGTGCCAGCAGCCGAAGCGGGAGGGGATTCTACGAGCAGTACTTC. Residues: CASSRSGRGFYEQYF. The complete variable domain, with remaining parts taken from reference TRBV7-9 and TRBJ2-7, reads DTGVSQNPRHKITKRGQNVTFRCDPISEHNRLYWYRQTLGQGPEFLTYFQNEAQLEKSRLLSDRFSAERPKGSFSTLEIQRTEQGDSAMYLCASSRSGRGFYEQYFGPGTRLTVT.

V and J are TRBV25-1 and TRBJ1-1; TRBD1 aligns across 8 bases. Germline CDR1 MGHDK, CDR2 SYGVNS. V shed 6 bases, J shed 5 bases, and the junction held 5 bases outside the gene matches. The CDR3 totals 13 residues. In nucleotides, the CDR3 is TGTGCCAGCAGAACAGGGACAGGAACTGAAGCTTTCTTT. As protein: CASRTGTGTEAFF.

The V call is TRBV6-1, the J call TRBJ2-7, with TRBD1 matching over 9 bases. Germline V CDR1 and CDR2: MNHNS, SASEGT. The CDR3 is 13 residues long. Germline trimming cut 9 bases from V and 2 bases from J; bases unmatched to any gene: 5. The CDR3 protein is CASSGTGPYEQYF. The CDR3 DNA is TGTGCCAGTTCCGGGACAGGGCCCTACGAGCAGTACTTC.

V is TRBV2 and J is TRBJ2-3; 9 bases fit TRBD1. The CDR3 covers 15 residues. V shed 6 bases, J shed 4 bases, and the junction held 8 bases outside the gene matches. The germline V gene encodes CDR1 SNHLY and CDR2 FYNNEI. The CDR3 loop reads CASRDGTGGADTQYF. CDR3 nucleotides: TGTGCCAGCAGAGATGGTACAGGGGGCGCAGATACGCAGTATTTT.

This sequence joins TRBV6-1 and TRBJ1-1, with 10 bases that match TRBD1. The V gene's germline CDR1 is MNHNS and CDR2 SASEGT. There are 14 residues in the CDR3. With V trimmed by 6 bases and J by 3 bases, 4 bases remained unmatched. This chain's CDR3 is CASRPGQGYTEAFF. The CDR3, as DNA: TGTGCCAGCAGGCCGGGACAGGGGTACACTGAAGCTTTCTTT.

The chain combines TRBV6-6 with TRBJ2-7; 8 bases are a match to TRBD1. The V and J ends lost 5 bases and 5 bases, in that order; junction bases with no gene match: 11. Germline V lookup: CDR1 MNHNY, CDR2 SVGAGI (reference sequence). The CDR3 is made up of 15 amino acids. The CDR3 nucleotides read TGTGCCAGCAGTCTCTCTGGACAGGGTTCCCACGAGCAGTACTTC. Encoded protein: CASSLSGQGSHEQYF.

The J gene is TRBJ1-3, the V gene TRBV18, with D possibly matching TRBD1 (6 bases). Trimming stripped 6 bases from V and 0 bases from J, with 18 bases between. The CDR3 totals 17 residues. CDR1 and CDR2 from the germline V gene are KGHSH and LQKENI. DNA for the CDR3: TGTGCCAGCTCGCGTTCCGGGACAAAGTCCTCTGGAAACACCATATATTTT. It translates to CASSRSGTKSSGNTIYF.

The V and J genes are TRBV7-6 and TRBJ2-3, with 7 bases aligning to TRBD2. Losses at the gene ends were 3 bases for V and 5 bases for J; bases not matched to a gene: 11. The germline gives CDR1 SGHVS, CDR2 FNYEAQ. CDR3 length: 16 residues. DNA for the CDR3: TGTGCCAGCAGCTTGGGGGGGGACTACTCAGTAGATACGCAGTATTTT. It specifies CASSLGGDYSVDTQYF.

This chain links TRBV29-1 with TRBJ2-1; D is possibly TRBD2 (6 bases). Trimming took 3 bases from V and 5 from J, leaving 20 bases between them. CDR3 size: 16 residues. Per germline, CDR1 SQVTM and CDR2 ANQGSEA. The CDR3 DNA follows: TGCAGCGTTGAGTTCCTGACTAGTCGCCCGAACAATGAGCAGTTCTTC. Its protein is CSVEFLTSRPNNEQFF.

V and J are TRBV2 and TRBJ2-5; 8 bases match TRBD1. Trimming removed 8 bases from V and 5 bases from J; junction bases left unmatched: 4. Germline CDR1 reads SNHLY; CDR2 reads FYNNEI. The CDR3 sequence is 12 residues long. The CDR3 is CASGDRWETQYF. The CDR3 coding sequence is TGTGCCAGCGGGGACAGGTGGGAGACCCAGTACTTC.